The 8 T cell receptor beta chains reported below all come from one sample, sequenced in a study of a mutant IDH1 vaccine in newly diagnosed glioma. Sample time point: week 5, during vaccination. Doses consisted of 300 ug of mutant IDH1 20-mer peptide each, paired with topical imiquimod. Their antigens are not known. This table comes from immunoSEQ multiplex PCR, and its TCRdb copy is limited to in-frame clones, with some not included. The repertoire has around 78,000 clones, more than 85% of them found once; the top ten carry about 0.6%. The source material was PBMCs, sampled from a glioma patient whose treatment included an IDH1 peptide vaccine. These receptors came from a woman aged 50 to 60 with glioma.

The CDR3 DNA reads as TGTGCTAGTGGCCCTGGACAGTCGGGAGAGACCCAGTACTTC. Its protein product is CASGPGQSGETQYF. This chain connects TRBV12-5 to TRBJ2-5; D possibly corresponds to TRBD1 (6 bases). Germline V gene sequence: CDR1 LGHNT, CDR2 FRNRAP. The ends were cut back, 6 bases at V and 4 bases at J, with 15 bases in the middle. The CDR3 loop spans 14 amino acids.

The gene calls are TRBV2 and TRBJ2-1; D remains ambiguous. V was shortened by 6 bases and J by 0 bases, with 9 bases between the two germline ends. This CDR3 region has 14 residues. Germline-derived CDR1 and CDR2 are SNHLY and FYNNEI. The chain's CDR3 is CASRFRSSYNEQFF. The CDR3 DNA reads as TGTGCCAGCAGATTCAGGAGCTCCTACAATGAGCAGTTCTTC.

The CDR3 here is CASSHGINEQFF. The CDR3 region has the DNA TGCGCCAGCAGCCACGGGATCAACGAGCAGTTCTTC. The V gene is TRBV4-1, the J gene TRBJ2-1; D may be TRBD2 (5 bases). The germline V gene encodes CDR1 MGHRA and CDR2 YSYEKL. V was clipped by 3 bases and J by 10 bases, with 10 bases between them. CDR3 length: 12 residues.

The V gene is TRBV5-1, the J gene TRBJ1-4, with a weak D call TRBD1 (6 bases). Trimming took off 3 bases at V and 4 bases at J, with 22 bases between the two ends. CDR3 length: 18 residues. Germline CDR1 reads SGHRS; CDR2 reads YFSETQ. For the CDR3, the DNA is TGCGCCAGCAGCTCGTTTGGGGGGCCCGGGCGTGTTAATGAAAAACTGTTTTTT. This codes for CASSSFGGPGRVNEKLFF.

The V and J genes are TRBV9 and TRBJ2-1, with a possible D match to TRBD2 (5 bases). CDR3 length equals 15 residues. Trimming shortened V by 3 bases and J by 0 bases, and 10 bases separated the two germline ends. CDR1 is SGDLS and CDR2 is YYNGEE in the germline V gene. The CDR3 DNA reads as TGTGCCAGCAGCGAAACGGACTTCTCCTACAATGAGCAGTTCTTC. Translating gives CASSETDFSYNEQFF.

This chain links TRBV29-1 with TRBJ2-7; 10 bases are shared with TRBD1. The germline V gene has CDR1 SQVTM and CDR2 ANQGSEA. J gave up 2 bases and V 7 bases, and 5 bases lay outside the gene matches. The CDR3 loop spans 13 amino acids. This chain's CDR3 is CSARTGGPYEQYF. DNA for the CDR3: TGCAGCGCCAGGACAGGGGGGCCCTACGAGCAGTACTTC.

The chain carries TRBV7-2 and TRBJ2-2, with TRBD2 matching over 9 bases. Losses at the gene ends were 5 bases for V and 6 bases for J; bases not matched to a gene: 7. Per the germline V gene, CDR1 is SGHTA and CDR2 is FQGNSA. The CDR3 runs 15 residues. In DNA, the CDR3 is TGTGCCAGCAGCATTGGCGGGAGGGGATCCGGGGAGCTGTTTTTT. This gives the protein CASSIGGRGSGELFF.

The J gene is TRBJ2-2, the V gene TRBV10-1; TRBD2 matches 7 bases. Germline V lookup: CDR1 WNHNN, CDR2 SYGVQD (reference sequence). This CDR3 is built from 15 residues. Germline trimming cut 4 bases from V and 5 bases from J; bases unmatched to any gene: 7. CDR3 DNA sequence: TGCGCCAGCAGTGTAGCGGGTGGTCGTACCGGGGAGCTGTTTTTT. It yields the protein CASSVAGGRTGELFF.